This entry lists 12 T cell receptor beta chains sequenced from one sample in a study of regulatory T cells in long-lasting Graves disease. Arm-PCR of CDR3 regions and iRepertoire HTBI primers were the basis on which TCR beta libraries were built. TCRdb re-called the multiplex PCR reads with MiXCR, one entry per CDR3 protein. The sample has approximately 230,000 distinct CDR3 sequences, 15% to 20% seen once; the top ten hold approximately 20%. Time point denoted: newly diagnosed GD, antithyroid drugs for less than 3 months. The TCR library used RNA extracted from PBMCs. Material: peripheral blood mononuclear cells (PBMCs), obtained at new diagnosis, from a patient treated with antithyroid drugs. These receptors were taken from a female donor with Graves disease.

The chain couples TRBV11-1 to TRBJ2-5; no firm D call. From germline, CDR1 is SGHAT and CDR2 FQDESV (reference sequence). Trimming removed 5 bases from V and 7 bases from J, with 17 bases in between. This CDR3 is built from 14 residues. This CDR3 is CASSLSRSVGTQYF. The CDR3 DNA is TGTGCCAGCAGCCTAAGTAGAAGTGTCGGGACCCAGTACTTC.

This chain connects TRBV14 to TRBJ2-7; D gene ambiguous. The CDR3 length is 14 residues. Trimming stripped 2 bases from V and 2 bases from J, with 10 bases between. Germline V gene lookup returns CDR1 SGHDN and CDR2 FVKESK. The CDR3 here is CASSQNQAPYEQYF. CDR3 nucleotide sequence: TGTGCCAGCAGCCAAAATCAGGCCCCCTACGAGCAGTACTTC. The entire variable domain, with the rest obtained from reference TRBV14 and TRBJ2-7, is as follows: EAGVTQFPSHSVIEKGQTVTLRCDPISGHDNLYWYRRVMGKEIKFLLHFVKESKQDESGMPNNRFLAERTGGTYSTLKVQPAELEDSGVYFCASSQNQAPYEQYFGPGTRLTVT.

The V gene is TRBV5-1, the J gene TRBJ2-7, with D possibly TRBD1 on 5 matching bases. The V gene's germline CDR1 is SGHRS and CDR2 YFSETQ. Deletions cut 4 bases from V and 3 bases from J, with 11 bases between. The CDR3 extends over 13 amino acids. CDR3 DNA: TGCGCCAGCAGCGTCGACGGACACTACGAGCAGTACTTC. It translates to CASSVDGHYEQYF.

This clonotype was seen at least ten times. The V and J genes are TRBV7-9 and TRBJ1-4; D remains unclear. CDR1 SEHNR and CDR2 FQNEAQ come from the germline V gene (reference sequence). The CDR3 has 15 amino acids. Trimming stripped 2 bases from V and 0 bases from J, with 7 bases between. The CDR3 sequence is CASSLWVSTNEKLFF. The DNA for the CDR3 is TGTGCCAGCAGCTTATGGGTCTCAACTAATGAAAAACTGTTTTTT.

This clonotype was observed many times. This chain connects TRBV11-1 to TRBJ2-4, with D perhaps TRBD2 (5 bases). Germline CDR1 reads SGHAT; CDR2 reads FQDESV (reference sequence). This CDR3 contains 12 residues. Trimming shortened V by 6 bases and J by 8 bases, and 11 bases separated the two germline ends. Here the CDR3 reads CASSSFSDIQYF. Written as DNA, the CDR3 is TGTGCCAGCAGTTCCTTTAGCGACATTCAGTACTTC.

Many counts were recorded for this clonotype. The genes are TRBV12-3 or TRBV12-4 and TRBJ2-5, with D possibly being TRBD1 or TRBD2 (6 bases each). The CDR3 extends over 14 amino acids. Trimming took off 2 bases at V and 3 bases at J, with 10 bases between the two ends. The CDR3: CASSLRGGKETQYF. CDR3 bases: TGTGCCAGCAGTTTACGAGGGGGGAAAGAGACCCAGTACTTC.

This clonotype was observed many times. V is TRBV6-1 and J is TRBJ2-5; a weak D match, TRBD2 (5 bases). The CDR3 runs 16 residues. V gave up 0 bases and J gave up 3 bases, with 14 bases separating them. Germline lookup yields CDR1 MNHNS and CDR2 SASEGT. CDR3 DNA: TGTGCCAGCAGTGAAGCTGGAGGTTCGTGGGAAGAGACCCAGTACTTC. It translates to CASSEAGGSWEETQYF.

This clonotype was seen ten or more times. The chain employs TRBV6-2 or TRBV6-3 and TRBJ1-2; no firm D call. V dropped 2 bases and J dropped 7 bases, with 5 bases sitting between them. The CDR3 runs to 11 residues. CDR1 and CDR2 from the germline V gene are MNHEY and SVGEGT. The CDR3 nucleotides read TGTGCCAGCAGTTACGGGGTTGGCTACACCTTC. Protein: CASSYGVGYTF.

This clonotype came up many times. The chain recombines TRBV5-1 with TRBJ1-2, with D possibly being TRBD1 (6 bases). Germline CDR1 SGHRS, CDR2 YFSETQ. Trimming took off 3 bases at V and 8 bases at J, with 14 bases between the two ends. The CDR3 loop spans 13 amino acids. The CDR3 loop reads CASSSGSRGGYTF. The CDR3 DNA follows: TGCGCCAGCAGCTCAGGGTCTAGGGGGGGCTACACCTTC. Full variable domain (outside the CDR3, taken from reference TRBV5-1 and TRBJ1-2): KAGVTQTPRYLIKTRGQQVTLSCSPISGHRSVSWYQQTPGQGLQFLFEYFSETQRNKGNFPGRFSGRQFSNSRSEMNVSTLELGDSALYLCASSSGSRGGYTFGSGTRLTVV.

This clonotype came up many times. The chain joins TRBV4-2 to TRBJ1-6, with D hard to call. This CDR3 has 13 amino acids. Per germline, CDR1 LGHNA and CDR2 YNFKEQ. Trimming cost V 1 base and J 10 bases, with 8 bases left between them. CDR3 sequence (DNA): TGTGCCAGCAGCCAAGGGGCAGAGTCACCCCTCCACTTT. It encodes CASSQGAESPLHF.

This clonotype has at least ten counts. The chain couples TRBV12-3 or TRBV12-4 to TRBJ1-3; no clear D gene. CDR3 length: 16 residues. V gave up 3 bases and J gave up 2 bases, with 14 bases separating them. In DNA, the CDR3 is TGTGCCAGCAGTTTGGTCGTAGGGAGCCCTGGAAACACCATATATTTT. It translates to CASSLVVGSPGNTIYF.

This clonotype has ten or more counts. The chain has TRBV30 and TRBJ2-5; TRBD2 matches at 12 bases. V trimming: 4 bases; J trimming: 4 bases; junction bases outside the gene matches: 4. The CDR3 extends over 14 amino acids. Per the germline V gene, CDR1 is GTSNPN and CDR2 is SVGIG (reference sequence). CDR3: CAWNLAGGPETQYF. Written as DNA, the CDR3 is TGTGCCTGGAACCTAGCGGGAGGGCCAGAGACCCAGTACTTC.